The 23 T cell receptor beta chains listed next were all sequenced from one sample in a study of blood T cell repertoires in COVID-19. The table came from immunoSEQ multiplex PCR; TCRdb's copy has only in-frame clones and leaves some out. Of about 140,000 clones in the sample, more than 65% were seen once. The material sequenced was peripheral blood. The receptors originated from a man older than 75 with acute or convalescent COVID-19.

The genes are TRBV6-2 or TRBV6-3 and TRBJ2-2; 7 bases match TRBD2. The germline CDR1 and CDR2 sequences are MNHEY and SVGEGT. There are 16 residues in the CDR3. Trimming removed 2 bases from V and 4 bases from J; junction bases left unmatched: 7. The CDR3 sequence: CASSYQTSIVTGELFF. The CDR3 DNA reads as TGTGCCAGCAGTTACCAGACTAGCATAGTCACCGGGGAGCTGTTTTTT.

In this sample, this clone turned up once. This chain connects TRBV6-5 to TRBJ2-1, with D possibly TRBD1 on 6 matching bases. Trimming took off 2 bases at V and 9 bases at J, with 14 bases between the two ends. The CDR3 runs 14 residues. From germline, CDR1 is MNHEY and CDR2 SVGAGI. The CDR3 coding sequence is TGTGCCAGCAGTTACACCACCAACAGGGTTGAGCAGTTCTTC. It encodes CASSYTTNRVEQFF.

This chain links TRBV5-8 with TRBJ1-2; 7 bases map to TRBD1. The germline CDR1 and CDR2 sequences are SGHTS and YDEGEE. The CDR3 is made up of 14 amino acids. The junction had 7 bases not matched to a gene; V was cut back by 6 bases and J by 2 bases. Written as DNA, the CDR3 is TGTGCCAGCATCAAGACAGGGAGAAACTATGGCTACACCTTC. This codes for CASIKTGRNYGYTF.

The J gene is TRBJ1-1, the V gene TRBV19; TRBD1 agrees at 10 bases. The CDR3 is 15 residues long. The J segment lost 6 bases and the V segment lost 6 bases, leaving 10 bases of the junction unmatched. Germline CDR1 and CDR2: LNHDA and SQIVND (reference sequence). CDR3 loop: CASRRDRGRTPEAFF. CDR3 DNA: TGTGCCAGTAGACGTGACAGGGGGCGAACACCTGAAGCTTTCTTT.

This chain links TRBV18 with TRBJ2-6; TRBD1 agrees at 7 bases. From germline, CDR1 is KGHSH and CDR2 LQKENI. V lost 4 bases to trimming and J lost 0 bases; unmatched junction nucleotides: 12. The CDR3 is made up of 19 amino acids. The CDR3 sequence is CASSRVRDSTNSGANVLTF. As DNA, the CDR3 is TGTGCCAGCTCACGGGTACGGGACAGCACTAACTCTGGGGCCAACGTCCTGACTTTC.

The rearrangement links TRBV7-3 to TRBJ2-3; 8 positions agree with TRBD1. J lost 8 bases, V lost 2 bases, and 9 bases had no gene match. Germline lookup yields CDR1 SGHTA and CDR2 FQGTGA. CDR3 length: 15 residues. The DNA for the CDR3 is TGTGCCAGCAGCTTAGGGACAGGAGTTTCAGCTACGCAGTATTTT. Residues: CASSLGTGVSATQYF. Supplemented by reference TRBV7-3 and TRBJ2-3, the full variable domain reads GAGVSQTPSNKVTEKGKYVELRCDPISGHTALYWYRQSLGQGPEFLIYFQGTGAADDSGLPNDRFFAVRPEGSVSTLKIQRTERGDSAVYLCASSLGTGVSATQYFGPGTRLTVL.

The chain links TRBV18 to TRBJ2-5; TRBD2 aligns across 7 bases. The V segment lost 0 bases and the J segment 5 bases; nucleotides outside the gene matches: 9. This CDR3 comprises 16 residues. Germline assignment: CDR1 KGHSH and CDR2 LQKENI. CDR3 DNA sequence: TGTGCCAGCTCACCACCCCCTCAACTAGCGAGGGAGACCCAGTACTTC. It yields the protein CASSPPPQLARETQYF.

The genes are TRBV7-2 and TRBJ2-1; 10 nucleotides match TRBD2. The CDR3 loop spans 15 amino acids. From germline, CDR1 is SGHTA and CDR2 FQGNSA. The J segment lost 2 bases and the V segment lost 5 bases, leaving 3 bases of the junction unmatched. The CDR3 loop reads CASSPSGGAYNEQFF. The DNA of the CDR3 is TGTGCCAGCAGCCCAAGCGGGGGGGCCTACAATGAGCAGTTCTTC. Full variable domain (remainder filled in from reference TRBV7-2 and TRBJ2-1): GAGVSQSPSNKVTEKGKDVELRCDPISGHTALYWYRQSLGQGLEFLIYFQGNSAPDKSGLPSDRFSAERTGGSVSTLTIQRTQQEDSAVYLCASSPSGGAYNEQFFGPGTRLTVL.

As to this clone: At one end the junction does not follow the germline gene, possibly because of a read error. This chain joins TRBV27 and TRBJ2-7; weak D call: TRBD1 (6 bases). CDR1 and CDR2 from the germline V gene are MNHEY and SMNVEV (reference sequence). The CDR3 extends over 13 amino acids. Here the CDR3 DNA reads TGTGCCAGCAGTCTATCGAGGGGGTACGAGCAGTACTTC. Translation gives CASSLSRGYEQYF.

This sequence joins TRBV30 and TRBJ1-5, with a weak D call TRBD1 (6 bases). Trimming pared 2 bases from V and 5 bases from J, leaving 13 bases between. The V gene's germline CDR1 is GTSNPN and CDR2 SVGIG (reference sequence). The CDR3 covers 14 residues. The CDR3 region has the DNA TGTGCCTGGAGTCGGGGGGCGATGGATCAGCCCCAGCATTTT. Its protein is CAWSRGAMDQPQHF.

The chain recombines TRBV19 with TRBJ2-7, with D possibly TRBD1 on 6 matching bases. CDR3 size: 15 residues. From germline, CDR1 is LNHDA and CDR2 SQIVND (reference sequence). V was pared by 4 bases and J by 0 bases, with 13 bases between. In DNA, the CDR3 is TGTGCCAGTAGTAGTGGGGGCGGTGGCTCCTACGAGCAGTACTTC. Its translation: CASSSGGGGSYEQYF.

The V call is TRBV28, the J call TRBJ2-6, with D hard to call. The CDR3 extends over 15 amino acids. Looked up from germline, CDR1 is MDHEN and CDR2 is SYDVKM. V lost 6 bases and J 0 bases, leaving 9 bases between the germline ends. The CDR3 DNA sequence: TGTGCCAGCAGCTATCCCGGCTCTGGGGCCAACGTCCTGACTTTC. Its translation: CASSYPGSGANVLTF.

This chain connects TRBV28 to TRBJ2-7; tentatively, D is TRBD1 (5 bases). From germline, CDR1 is MDHEN and CDR2 SYDVKM. Trimming pared 3 bases from V and 2 bases from J, leaving 20 bases between. There are 17 residues in the CDR3. The CDR3 nucleotides are TGTGCCAGCAGTTTGGTGGGCGACAGCTATTATACCTACGAGCAGTACTTC. Translated, it gives CASSLVGDSYYTYEQYF.

The V and J genes are TRBV6-5 and TRBJ1-2, with TRBD1 identical over 10 bases. The trim removed 8 bases at V and 6 bases at J, leaving 9 bases unmatched. CDR1 MNHEY and CDR2 SVGAGI come from the germline V gene. This CDR3 is 14 amino acids long. Here the CDR3 reads CASSQQGTGDGYTF. The CDR3 nucleotides read TGTGCCAGCTCCCAGCAGGGGACAGGGGATGGCTACACCTTC.

This clone was observed a few times. The chain joins TRBV29-1 to TRBJ1-1; a weak D match, TRBD1 (6 bases). CDR3 length: 16 amino acids. V dropped 8 bases and J dropped 5 bases, with 27 bases sitting between them. CDR1 and CDR2 from the germline V gene are SQVTM and ANQGSEA. The CDR3 coding sequence is TGCAGCTGTTGGGGGGGCGCAGAGAAGTTTAGTACTGAAGCTTTCTTT. Its protein product is CSCWGGAEKFSTEAFF.

This clone was counted only a few times. This chain links TRBV5-1 with TRBJ2-7, with 11 bases lining up with TRBD1. Germline V CDR1 and CDR2: SGHRS, YFSETQ. Trimming took 4 bases from V and 5 from J; bases not matched to a gene: 11. The CDR3 length is 16 residues. The CDR3 coding sequence is TGCGCCAGCAGCAGGACAGGGGGCGACTTTGCCAACGAGCAGTACTTC. Protein: CASSRTGGDFANEQYF.

This clone was found a few times. V gene TRBV9 combines with J gene TRBJ2-3; D is undetermined. The V gene's germline CDR1 is SGDLS and CDR2 YYNGEE. Trimming stripped 0 bases from V and 3 bases from J, with 8 bases between. CDR3 length: 14 residues. This chain's CDR3 is CASSVDPGTDTQYF. As DNA, the CDR3 is TGTGCCAGCAGCGTAGACCCGGGTACAGATACGCAGTATTTT.

The CDR3 reads CASSLAVNRVGELFF. CDR3 sequence (DNA): TGTGCCAGCAGCTTAGCGGTGAATCGGGTCGGGGAGCTGTTTTTT. The rearrangement joins TRBV7-6 to TRBJ2-2; D unresolved. Germline values: CDR1 SGHVS, CDR2 FNYEAQ. The length of the CDR3 is 15 residues. Between the trimmed V and J ends, which lost 0 bases and 7 bases, there was a span of 12 bases. The whole variable domain, filled in from reference TRBV7-6 and TRBJ2-2, reads GAGVSQSPRYKVTKRGQDVALRCDPISGHVSLYWYRQALGQGPEFLTYFNYEAQQDKSGLPNDRFSAERPEGSISTLTIQRTEQRDSAMYRCASSLAVNRVGELFFGEGSRLTVL.

The chain links TRBV28 to TRBJ2-7; the D gene is possibly TRBD1 (6 bases). With 4 bases removed from V and 13 bases from J, the gap between germline ends came to 11 bases. In germline, CDR1 is MDHEN, CDR2 SYDVKM. CDR3 length: 10 amino acids. For the CDR3, the DNA is TGTGCCAGCAGTTCCAGGGGAGCTTACTTC. Its protein is CASSSRGAYF.

V gene TRBV28 combines with J gene TRBJ1-5; possibly TRBD1 for D (5 bases). V was pared by 7 bases and J by 2 bases, with 15 bases between. Germline V lookup: CDR1 MDHEN, CDR2 SYDVKM. This CDR3 is 15 amino acids long. As DNA, the CDR3 is TGTGCCAGCACTTCTCCGGGGGTTGGCAATCAGCCCCAGCATTTT. Translation gives CASTSPGVGNQPQHF.

This rearrangement joins TRBV6-2 or TRBV6-3 to TRBJ2-4, with 9 bases identical to TRBD1. V trimming: 4 bases; J trimming: 10 bases; junction bases outside the gene matches: 11. Germline lookup yields CDR1 MNHEY and CDR2 SVGEGT. The length of the CDR3 is 15 residues. The DNA for the CDR3 is TGTGCCAGCAGTTCAAGCCGGGACAGGGAGATGATTCAGTACTTC. Protein sequence: CASSSSRDREMIQYF.

V usage is TRBV19 and J usage is TRBJ1-5; no definite D call. This CDR3 is built from 15 residues. Germline V gene data show CDR1 as LNHDA and CDR2 as SQIVND (reference sequence). With 3 bases removed from V and 2 bases from J, the gap between germline ends came to 11 bases. CDR3 protein: CASSIFPPGNQPQHF. The CDR3 nucleotides read TGTGCCAGTAGTATTTTTCCCCCGGGCAATCAGCCCCAGCATTTT. Drawing the rest from reference TRBV19 and TRBJ1-5, the complete variable domain is DGGITQSPKYLFRKEGQNVTLSCEQNLNHDAMYWYRQDPGQGLRLIYYSQIVNDFQKGDIAEGYSVSREKKESFPLTVTSAQKNPTAFYLCASSIFPPGNQPQHFGDGTRLSIL.

This chain connects TRBV7-6 to TRBJ2-3; 10 nucleotides align to TRBD2. This CDR3 region has 15 residues. The V gene end was trimmed by 3 bases and the J gene end by 5 bases; junction bases not matched to a gene: 5. Germline V gene data show CDR1 as SGHVS and CDR2 as FNYEAQ. CDR3 in amino acids: CASSFIAGGGDTQYF. The CDR3 nucleotides are TGTGCCAGCAGCTTCATAGCGGGGGGAGGAGATACGCAGTATTTT.